These 14 T cell receptor beta chains were all obtained from the same sample, sequenced in a study of molecular identifiers for immune sequencing clone quantification. A single record per CDR3 protein comes from TCRdb applying MiXCR to the PCR reads. This sample has about 640,000 distinct CDR3 sequences; 20% occur once, and the top ten carry roughly 0.83%. The sequencing input was naive CD8+ T cells from blood, with Jurkat cell RNA spiked in. Subset specified: FACS-sorted CD8+CD4-CCR7+CD45RA+ naive T cells. The receptors shown here come from a human donor in good health. Some libraries in this study had Jurkat cell RNA spiked in.

This clonotype has a count of ten or more. This sequence joins TRBV7-6 and TRBJ2-2, with D possibly being TRBD1 (5 bases). Trimming pared 5 bases from V and 4 bases from J, leaving 17 bases between. Per the germline V gene, CDR1 is SGHVS and CDR2 is FNYEAQ. The CDR3 loop spans 16 amino acids. The CDR3 is CASSDGAKPGTGELFF. In DNA form, the CDR3 reads TGTGCCAGCAGCGATGGGGCTAAGCCAGGCACCGGGGAGCTGTTTTTT. The complete variable domain, with remaining parts taken from reference TRBV7-6 and TRBJ2-2, reads GAGVSQSPRYKVTKRGQDVALRCDPISGHVSLYWYRQALGQGPEFLTYFNYEAQQDKSGLPNDRFSAERPEGSISTLTIQRTEQRDSAMYRCASSDGAKPGTGELFFGEGSRLTVL.

Comments on this clonotype: A much larger clone is a single base away; this may be a read error. This chain joins TRBV7-6 and TRBJ1-3; D is uncertain. Per the germline V gene, CDR1 is SGHVS and CDR2 is FNYEAQ. Trimming left V 0 bases short and J 5 bases short, with 8 bases between. CDR3 length equals 14 residues. As DNA, the CDR3 is TGTGCCAGCAGCTTAGCTGGAAGGCGAAACACCATATATTTT. As protein: CASSLAGRRNTIYF.

The sample holds a few counts of this clonotype. The chain recombines TRBV19 with TRBJ2-1, with 8 bases identical to TRBD1. The CDR3 covers 15 residues. The germline gives CDR1 LNHDA, CDR2 SQIVND (reference sequence). Unmatched junction bases numbered 2, after V lost 0 bases and J lost 4 bases. The CDR3 loop is CASSIEDRAYNEQFF. The CDR3 DNA sequence: TGTGCCAGTAGTATAGAGGACAGGGCTTACAATGAGCAGTTCTTC.

In this sample, this clonotype turned up many times. The chain has TRBV6-2 or TRBV6-3 and TRBJ2-7; 9 nucleotides line up with TRBD1. The trim removed 5 bases at V and 5 bases at J, leaving 7 bases unmatched. The CDR3 contains 14 residues. CDR1 and CDR2 from the germline V gene are MNHEY and SVGEGT. The CDR3 DNA follows: TGTGCCAGCAGTCCACAGGGGGCCCGGGACGAGCAGTACTTC. It codes for CASSPQGARDEQYF.

As regards this clonotype: At one of its ends the junction is not consistent with the germline gene, which may arise from a read error. The chain recombines TRBV30 with TRBJ2-2; D unresolved. CDR1 and CDR2 (germline): GTSNPN, SVGIG (reference sequence). The CDR3 consists of 13 residues. CDR3 region: CAWSVSGPGELFF. In DNA, the CDR3 is TGTGCCTGGAGTGTAAGTGGGCCCGGCGAGCTGTTTTTT.

This clonotype was counted many times. The V and J genes are TRBV7-9 and TRBJ1-1; the D gene is possibly TRBD1 (5 bases). The CDR3 has 16 residues. Looked up from germline, CDR1 is SEHNR and CDR2 is FQNEAQ (reference sequence). V was cut by 2 bases and J by 4 bases, with 17 bases left in between. The CDR3 DNA sequence: TGTGCCAGCAGCTTAAATTTCGACACAGGAGCCACTGAAGCTTTCTTT. It is translated as CASSLNFDTGATEAFF. The full variable domain, with the rest looked up from reference TRBV7-9 and TRBJ1-1, is DTGVSQNPRHKITKRGQNVTFRCDPISEHNRLYWYRQTLGQGPEFLTYFQNEAQLEKSRLLSDRFSAERPKGSFSTLEIQRTEQGDSAMYLCASSLNFDTGATEAFFGQGTRLTVV.

Many counts were recorded for this clonotype. V and J are TRBV4-3 and TRBJ1-1, with D unclear. V lost 4 bases and J 1 base, leaving 10 bases between the germline ends. The CDR3 is 14 amino acids. CDR1 is LGHNA and CDR2 is YSLEER in the germline V gene. CDR3 sequence reads: CASSRGSENTEAFF. CDR3 DNA sequence: TGCGCCAGCAGCCGAGGCTCGGAGAACACTGAAGCTTTCTTT.

This clonotype occurred once. A much larger clone sits a single nucleotide away, making a read error possible. The chain links TRBV6-2 or TRBV6-3 to TRBJ2-5; the D is unclear. This CDR3 comprises 13 residues. Germline V gene data show CDR1 as MNHEY and CDR2 as SVGEGT. CDR3 sequence reads: CASSYFAEETRYF. The DNA of the CDR3 is TGTGCCAGCAGTTATTTTGCGGAAGAGACCCGGTACTTC.

In the case of this clonotype: It may be a read error: a sequence one base away is much more abundant. The chain links TRBV28 to TRBJ1-5; TRBD1 might be the D (6 bases). Looked up from germline, CDR1 is MDHEN and CDR2 is SYDVKM. The V and J ends lost 2 bases and 3 bases respectively, with 17 bases between them. The CDR3 runs 17 residues. The CDR3 region is CASSLIGQLTPNQPQHF. The CDR3 coding sequence is TGTGCCAGCAGTTTAATAGGACAGCTAACACCCAATCAGCCCCAGCATTTT.

The sample holds many counts of this clonotype. The rearrangement uses TRBV20-1 and TRBJ1-3; the D is unclear. Trimming left V 0 bases short and J 4 bases short, with 25 bases between. CDR3 size: 19 residues. Germline loops: CDR1 DFQATT, CDR2 SNEGSKA (reference sequence). This chain's CDR3 is CSARDYSLVVPTPGNTIYF. CDR3 bases: TGCAGTGCTAGAGATTATAGCTTAGTGGTCCCAACACCCGGAAACACCATATATTTT.

This clonotype was counted many times. V is TRBV27 and J is TRBJ2-7, with D perhaps TRBD1 (6 bases). Trimming took 4 bases from V and 0 from J, leaving 13 bases between them. The CDR3 sequence is 15 residues long. Germline V CDR1 and CDR2: MNHEY, SMNVEV (reference sequence). CDR3 protein: CASSSPAGASYEQYF. CDR3 sequence (DNA): TGTGCCAGCAGTTCGCCCGCAGGGGCCTCCTACGAGCAGTACTTC.

About this clonotype itself: A far larger clone differs by one base, so this is likely a read error. This sequence joins TRBV7-9 and TRBJ2-7; the D is unclear. Germline V gives CDR1 SEHNR, CDR2 FQNEAQ (reference sequence). CDR3 length: 14 residues. As DNA, the CDR3 is TGTGCCAGCAGCTCCTCAGGCGGACCCTACGGGCAGTACTTC. It encodes CASSSSGGPYGQYF. Full variable domain (missing parts from reference TRBV7-9 and TRBJ2-7): DTGVSQNPRHKITKRGQNVTFRCDPISEHNRLYWYRQTLGQGPEFLTYFQNEAQLEKSRLLSDRFSAERPKGSFSTLEIQRTEQGDSAMYLCASSSSGGPYGQYFGPGTRLTVT.

With regard to this clonotype: A read error may be the cause here, since a much bigger clone is one base away. CDR3 sequence reads: CASSQDRGALFQPQHF. CDR3 nucleotide sequence: TGCGCCAGCAGCCAAGATCGGGGGGCACTCTTCCAGCCCCAGCATTTT. The J gene is TRBJ1-5, the V gene TRBV4-1; D possibly corresponds to TRBD1 (6 bases). The germline V gene has CDR1 MGHRA and CDR2 YSYEKL. The length of the CDR3 is 16 residues. V was cut by 0 bases and J by 7 bases, with 16 bases left in between.

Remarks on this clonotype: This may stem from a read error, because a much larger clone lies one nucleotide away. The J gene is TRBJ2-1, the V gene TRBV29-1, with D unresolved. Germline V lookup: CDR1 SQVTM, CDR2 ANQGSEA. The germline V and J ends were trimmed by 5 bases and 3 bases, with 14 bases remaining between them. The CDR3 runs to 14 residues. CDR3 in amino acids: CSVQTGVYYNEQFF. CDR3 in DNA: TGCAGCGTTCAGACTGGCGTATACTACAATGAGCAGTTCTTC.